This TCR beta chain emerged from a study of control samples from healthy donors and cancer patients. The CDR3 extends over 13 amino acids. Germline V gene sequence: CDR1 LGHNA, CDR2 YNFKEQ. V lost 3 bases and J lost 1, with 7 bases in between. TCRdb keeps only in-frame clones here, not all; method: immunoSEQ multiplex PCR. The profile shows tens of thousands of clones, 65% to 80% of them singletons. The source of this sequence is a man between 60 and 75 years old with head and neck cancer. The rearrangement links TRBV4-2 to TRBJ2-7; no definite D call. Sequenced: PBMCs. The CDR3 is CASSHGLSYEQYF. The CDR3, as DNA: TGTGCCAGCAGCCACGGCCTTTCCTACGAGCAGTACTTC.